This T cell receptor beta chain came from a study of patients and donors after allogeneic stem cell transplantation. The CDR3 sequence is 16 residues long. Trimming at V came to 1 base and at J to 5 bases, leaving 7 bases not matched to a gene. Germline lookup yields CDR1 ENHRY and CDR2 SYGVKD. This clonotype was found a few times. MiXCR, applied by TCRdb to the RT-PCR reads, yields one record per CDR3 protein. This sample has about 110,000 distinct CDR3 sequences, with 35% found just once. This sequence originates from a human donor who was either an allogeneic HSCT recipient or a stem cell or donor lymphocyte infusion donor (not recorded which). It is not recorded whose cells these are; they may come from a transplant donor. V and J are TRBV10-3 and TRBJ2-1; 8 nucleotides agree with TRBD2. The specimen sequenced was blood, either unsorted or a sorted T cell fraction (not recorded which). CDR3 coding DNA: TGTGCCATCAGTGAGTTCAGCGGGAGACCAAACAATGAGCAGTTCTTC. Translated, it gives CAISEFSGRPNNEQFF.